The table lists the clone carrying this T cell receptor (beta chain) with many counts. Given a much more abundant clone one base away, this may be a read error. From germline, CDR1 is MNHEY and CDR2 SMNVEV (reference sequence). The CDR3 runs 11 residues. The sample comes from a study of glioma-infiltrating T cells. Using RNA template, CDR3s of TCR alpha and beta were amplified with iRepertoire arm-PCR. Input was 100-400 ng of tissue mRNA or PBMC total RNA. From the multiplex PCR reads, TCRdb called clonotypes with MiXCR, one entry per CDR3 protein. The sample holds around 43,000 distinct CDR3 sequences; 20% to 25% are singletons and the top ten take around 6.7%.

V gene TRBV27 combines with J gene TRBJ1-1; D is uncertain. This TCR came from a human donor with low-grade glioma or glioblastoma, undergoing nonglioma brain surgery, or in good health (not recorded which). Input material: glioma tissue, nonneoplastic brain tissue, or PBMCs (not recorded which). In DNA form, the CDR3 reads TGTGCCAGCGGTTTGGCCGGTGAAGCTTTCTTT. This translates into CASGLAGEAFF.